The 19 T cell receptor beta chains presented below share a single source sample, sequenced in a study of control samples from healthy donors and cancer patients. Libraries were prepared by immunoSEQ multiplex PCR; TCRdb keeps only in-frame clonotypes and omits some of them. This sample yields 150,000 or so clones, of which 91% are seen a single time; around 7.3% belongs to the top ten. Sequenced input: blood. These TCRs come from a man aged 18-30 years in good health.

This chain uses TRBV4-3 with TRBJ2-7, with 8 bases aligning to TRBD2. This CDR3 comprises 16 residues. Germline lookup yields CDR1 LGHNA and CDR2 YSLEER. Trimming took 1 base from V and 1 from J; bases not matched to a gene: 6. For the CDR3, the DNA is TGCGCCAGCAGCCAAGGAGGCGGGGGGCTATCCTACGAGCAGTACTTC. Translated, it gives CASSQGGGGLSYEQYF.

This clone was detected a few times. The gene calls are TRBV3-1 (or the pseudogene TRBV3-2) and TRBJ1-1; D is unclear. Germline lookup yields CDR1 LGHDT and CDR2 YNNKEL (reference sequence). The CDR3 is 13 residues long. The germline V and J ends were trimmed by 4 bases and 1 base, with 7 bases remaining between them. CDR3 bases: TGTGCCAGCAGCCTGGTAGGGAACACTGAAGCTTTCTTT. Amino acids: CASSLVGNTEAFF.

DNA of the CDR3: TGTGCCAGCTCACATCTGGGCCAGACTAAGAGCTCTGGAAACACCATATATTTT. Protein: CASSHLGQTKSSGNTIYF. The V gene is TRBV18, the J gene TRBJ1-3; D uncertain. With 4 bases removed from V and 0 bases from J, the gap between germline ends came to 19 bases. Germline CDR1 and CDR2: KGHSH and LQKENI. The CDR3 loop spans 18 amino acids. Together with reference TRBV18 and TRBJ1-3, the CDR3 gives the full variable domain: NAGVMQNPRHLVRRRGQEARLRCSPMKGHSHVYWYRQLPEEGLKFMVYLQKENIIDESGMPKERFSAEFPKEGPSILRIQQVVRGDSAAYFCASSHLGQTKSSGNTIYFGEGSWLTVV.

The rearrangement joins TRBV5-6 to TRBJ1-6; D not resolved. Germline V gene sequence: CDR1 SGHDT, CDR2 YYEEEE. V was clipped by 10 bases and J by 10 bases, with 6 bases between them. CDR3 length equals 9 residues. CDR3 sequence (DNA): TGTGCCCGGAGGTCACCCCTCCACTTT. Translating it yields CARRSPLHF.

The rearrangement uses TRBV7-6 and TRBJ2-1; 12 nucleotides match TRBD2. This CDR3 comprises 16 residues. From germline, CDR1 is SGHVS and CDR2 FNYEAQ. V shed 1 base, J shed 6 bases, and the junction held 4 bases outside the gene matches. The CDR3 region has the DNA TGTGCCAGCAGCTTAGATTTACTAGCGGGAGGCAATGAGCAGTTCTTC. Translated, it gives CASSLDLLAGGNEQFF.

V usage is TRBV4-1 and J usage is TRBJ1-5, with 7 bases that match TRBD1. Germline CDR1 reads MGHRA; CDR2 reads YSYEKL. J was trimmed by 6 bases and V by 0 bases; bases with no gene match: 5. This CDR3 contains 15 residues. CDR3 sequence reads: CASSQETGFGQPQHF. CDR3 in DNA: TGCGCCAGCAGCCAAGAGACAGGGTTCGGTCAGCCCCAGCATTTT.

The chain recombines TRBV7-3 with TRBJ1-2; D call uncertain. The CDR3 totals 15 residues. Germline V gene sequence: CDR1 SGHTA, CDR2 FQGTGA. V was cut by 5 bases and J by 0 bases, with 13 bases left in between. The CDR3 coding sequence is TGTGCCAGCAGCCCGTCTCCATTTGCTAACTATGGCTACACCTTC. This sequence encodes CASSPSPFANYGYTF.

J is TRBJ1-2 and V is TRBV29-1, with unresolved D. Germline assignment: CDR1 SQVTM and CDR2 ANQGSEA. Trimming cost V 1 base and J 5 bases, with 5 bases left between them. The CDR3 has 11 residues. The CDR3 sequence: CSVEASYGYTF. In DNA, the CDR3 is TGCAGCGTTGAAGCTAGTTATGGCTACACCTTC.

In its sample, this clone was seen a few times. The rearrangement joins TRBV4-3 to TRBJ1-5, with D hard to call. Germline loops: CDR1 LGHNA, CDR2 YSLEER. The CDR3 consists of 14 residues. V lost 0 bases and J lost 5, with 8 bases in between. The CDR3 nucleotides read TGCGCCAGCAGCCAAGATCGCAGATATCAGCCCCAGCATTTT. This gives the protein CASSQDRRYQPQHF.

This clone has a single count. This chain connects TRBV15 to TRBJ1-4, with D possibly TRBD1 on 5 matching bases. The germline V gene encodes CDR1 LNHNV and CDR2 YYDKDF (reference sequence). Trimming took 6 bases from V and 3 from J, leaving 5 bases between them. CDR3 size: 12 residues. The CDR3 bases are TGTGCCACCAGGGGGCCTAATGAAAAACTGTTTTTT. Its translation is CATRGPNEKLFF.

CDR3 region: CASSLSLAGRTGELFF. The CDR3 DNA sequence: TGCGCCAGCAGCTTGAGCCTAGCGGGTAGGACCGGGGAGCTGTTTTTT. The chain joins TRBV5-1 to TRBJ2-2; TRBD2 aligns across 8 bases. The CDR3 is made up of 16 amino acids. Germline values: CDR1 SGHRS, CDR2 YFSETQ. Trimming at V came to 1 base and at J to 5 bases, leaving 7 bases not matched to a gene.

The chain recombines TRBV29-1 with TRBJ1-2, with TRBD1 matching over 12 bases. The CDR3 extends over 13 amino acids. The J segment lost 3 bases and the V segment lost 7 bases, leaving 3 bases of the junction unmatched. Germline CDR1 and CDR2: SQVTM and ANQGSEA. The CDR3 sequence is CSAGTGGDYGYTF. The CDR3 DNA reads TGCAGCGCCGGGACAGGGGGCGACTATGGCTACACCTTC. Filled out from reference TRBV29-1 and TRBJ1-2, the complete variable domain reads SAVISQKPSRDICQRGTSLTIQCQVDSQVTMMFWYRQQPGQSLTLIATANQGSEATYESGFVIDKFPISRPNLTFSTLTVSNMSPEDSSIYLCSAGTGGDYGYTFGSGTRLTVV.

DNA for the CDR3: TGTGCCAGCAGCAAGCTCCGAGATACGCAGTATTTT. This sequence encodes CASSKLRDTQYF. This chain uses TRBV7-9 with TRBJ2-3; unclear D gene. The CDR3 extends over 12 amino acids. Trimming pared 5 bases from V and 5 bases from J, leaving 8 bases between. The germline CDR1 and CDR2 sequences are SEHNR and FQNEAQ (reference sequence).

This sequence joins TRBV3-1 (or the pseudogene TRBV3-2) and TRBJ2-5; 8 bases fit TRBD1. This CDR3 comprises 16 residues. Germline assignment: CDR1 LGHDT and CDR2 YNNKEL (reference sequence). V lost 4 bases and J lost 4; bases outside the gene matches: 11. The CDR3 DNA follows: TGTGCCAGCAGCCGGCGGGACAGGTTGGTAGGAGAGACCCAGTACTTC. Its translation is CASSRRDRLVGETQYF.

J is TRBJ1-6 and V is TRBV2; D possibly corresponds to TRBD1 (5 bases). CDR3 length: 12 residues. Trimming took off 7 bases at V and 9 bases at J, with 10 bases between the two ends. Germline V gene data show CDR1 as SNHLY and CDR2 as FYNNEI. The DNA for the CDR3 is TGTGCCAGCATCAGGGAAGGTTCACCCCTCCACTTT. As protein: CASIREGSPLHF.

CDR3 region: CASSHGTPKSDEQFF. The CDR3 DNA follows: TGTGCCAGCAGTCACGGGACTCCCAAAAGCGATGAGCAGTTCTTC. This chain uses TRBV3-1 (or the pseudogene TRBV3-2) with TRBJ2-1; a possible D gene is TRBD2 (6 bases). Germline values: CDR1 LGHDT, CDR2 YNNKEL (reference sequence). Trimming stripped 6 bases from V and 8 bases from J, with 20 bases between. The CDR3 is 15 amino acids.

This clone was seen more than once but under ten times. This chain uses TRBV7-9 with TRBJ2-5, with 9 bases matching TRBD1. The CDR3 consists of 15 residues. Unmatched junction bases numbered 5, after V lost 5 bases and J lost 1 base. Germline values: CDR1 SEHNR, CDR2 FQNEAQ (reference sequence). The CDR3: CASSISTGGQETQYF. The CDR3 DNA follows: TGTGCCAGCAGCATCTCGACAGGGGGCCAAGAGACCCAGTACTTC.

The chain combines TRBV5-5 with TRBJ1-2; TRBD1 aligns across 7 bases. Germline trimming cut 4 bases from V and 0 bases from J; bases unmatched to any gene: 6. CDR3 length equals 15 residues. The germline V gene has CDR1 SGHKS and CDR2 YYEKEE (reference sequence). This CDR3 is CASSPTGTANYGYTF. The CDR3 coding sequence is TGTGCCAGCAGCCCAACCGGGACAGCTAACTATGGCTACACCTTC.

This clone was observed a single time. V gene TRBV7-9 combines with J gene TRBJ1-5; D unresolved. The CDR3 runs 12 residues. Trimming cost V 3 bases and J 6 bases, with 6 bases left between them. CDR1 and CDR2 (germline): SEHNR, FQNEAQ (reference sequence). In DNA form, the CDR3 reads TGTGCCAGCAGCTTGGGGTTTCAGCCCCAGCATTTT. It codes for CASSLGFQPQHF.